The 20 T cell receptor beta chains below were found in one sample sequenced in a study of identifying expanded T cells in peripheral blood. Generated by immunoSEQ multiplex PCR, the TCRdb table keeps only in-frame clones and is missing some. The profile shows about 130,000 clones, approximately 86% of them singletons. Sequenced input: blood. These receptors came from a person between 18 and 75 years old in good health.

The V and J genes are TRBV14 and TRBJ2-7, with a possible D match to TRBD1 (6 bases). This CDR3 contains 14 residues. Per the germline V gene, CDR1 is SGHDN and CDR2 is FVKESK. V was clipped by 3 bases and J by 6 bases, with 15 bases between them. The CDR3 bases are TGTGCCAGCAGCCACCGGGACAAGACGGTCGAGCAGTACTTC. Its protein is CASSHRDKTVEQYF.

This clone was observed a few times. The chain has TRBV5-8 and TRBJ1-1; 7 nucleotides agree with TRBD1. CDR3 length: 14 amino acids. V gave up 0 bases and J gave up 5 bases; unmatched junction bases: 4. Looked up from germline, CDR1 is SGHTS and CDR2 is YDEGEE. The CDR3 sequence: CASSLDLQGTEAFF. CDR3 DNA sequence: TGTGCCAGCAGCTTGGACCTACAGGGGACTGAAGCTTTCTTT.

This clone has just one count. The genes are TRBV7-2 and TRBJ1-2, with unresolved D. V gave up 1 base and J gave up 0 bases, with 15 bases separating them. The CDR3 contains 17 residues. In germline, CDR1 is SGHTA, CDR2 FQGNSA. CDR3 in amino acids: CASSLVGPRVANYGYTF. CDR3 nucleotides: TGTGCCAGCAGCTTAGTGGGCCCCCGGGTAGCTAACTATGGCTACACCTTC.

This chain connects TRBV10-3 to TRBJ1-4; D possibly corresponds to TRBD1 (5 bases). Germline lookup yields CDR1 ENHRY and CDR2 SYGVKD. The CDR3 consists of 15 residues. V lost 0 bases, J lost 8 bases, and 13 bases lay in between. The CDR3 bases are TGTGCCATCAGTGAGTCTGGGACGAGAGGGGAAAAACTGTTTTTT. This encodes CAISESGTRGEKLFF.

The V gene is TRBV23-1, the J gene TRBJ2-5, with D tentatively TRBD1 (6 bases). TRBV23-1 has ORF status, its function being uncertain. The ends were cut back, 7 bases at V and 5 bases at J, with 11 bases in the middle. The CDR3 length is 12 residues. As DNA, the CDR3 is TGCGCCAGCAAGGGGCAGGGGGAGACCCAGTACTTC. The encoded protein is CASKGQGETQYF.

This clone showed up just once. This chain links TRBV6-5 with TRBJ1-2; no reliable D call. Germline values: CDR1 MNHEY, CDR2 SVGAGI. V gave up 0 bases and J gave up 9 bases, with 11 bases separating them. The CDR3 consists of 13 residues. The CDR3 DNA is TGTGCCAGCAGTTACTCGAGAGAGGAGAGCTACACCTTC. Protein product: CASSYSREESYTF.

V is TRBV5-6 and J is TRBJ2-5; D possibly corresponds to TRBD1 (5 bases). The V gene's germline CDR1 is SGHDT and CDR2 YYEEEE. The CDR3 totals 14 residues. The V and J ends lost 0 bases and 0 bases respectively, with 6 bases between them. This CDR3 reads CASSLDRYQETQYF. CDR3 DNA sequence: TGTGCCAGCAGCTTGGACAGGTACCAAGAGACCCAGTACTTC.

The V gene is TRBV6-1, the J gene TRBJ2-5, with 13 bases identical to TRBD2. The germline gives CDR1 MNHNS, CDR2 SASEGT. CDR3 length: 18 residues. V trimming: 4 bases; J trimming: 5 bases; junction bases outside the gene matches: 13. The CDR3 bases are TGTGCCAGCAGTGGAGGACTAGCGGGAGAAGGGGGCCCGGAGACCCAGTACTTC. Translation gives CASSGGLAGEGGPETQYF.

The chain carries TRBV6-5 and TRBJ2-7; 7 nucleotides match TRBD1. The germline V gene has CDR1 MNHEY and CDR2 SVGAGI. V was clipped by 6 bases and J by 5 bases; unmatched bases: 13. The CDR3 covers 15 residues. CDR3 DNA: TGTGCCAGCAGCTACGACCTAGGGGGCGCGAACGAGCAGTACTTC. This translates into CASSYDLGGANEQYF.

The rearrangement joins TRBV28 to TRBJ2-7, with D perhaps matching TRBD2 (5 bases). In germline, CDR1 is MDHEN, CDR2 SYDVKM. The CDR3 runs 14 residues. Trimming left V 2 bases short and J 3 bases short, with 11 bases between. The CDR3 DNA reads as TGTGCCAGCAGTTTAGGCGGCCGGGGCTACGAGCAGTACTTC. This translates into CASSLGGRGYEQYF. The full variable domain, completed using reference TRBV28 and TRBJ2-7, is DVKVTQSSRYLVKRTGEKVFLECVQDMDHENMFWYRQDPGLGLRLIYFSYDVKMKEKGDIPEGYSVSREKKERFSLILESASTNQTSMYLCASSLGGRGYEQYFGPGTRLTVT.

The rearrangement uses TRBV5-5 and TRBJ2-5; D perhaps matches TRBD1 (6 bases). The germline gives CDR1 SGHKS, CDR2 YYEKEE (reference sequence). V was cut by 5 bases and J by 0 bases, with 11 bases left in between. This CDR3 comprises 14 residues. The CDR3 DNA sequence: TGTGCCAGCAGAGACCGACAGGACCAAGAGACCCAGTACTTC. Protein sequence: CASRDRQDQETQYF.

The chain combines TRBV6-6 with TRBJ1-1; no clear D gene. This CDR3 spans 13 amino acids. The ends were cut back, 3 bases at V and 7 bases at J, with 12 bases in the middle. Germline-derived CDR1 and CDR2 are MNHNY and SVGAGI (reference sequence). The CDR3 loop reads CASSYQGKGEAFF. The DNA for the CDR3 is TGTGCCAGCAGTTATCAAGGGAAGGGTGAAGCTTTCTTT.

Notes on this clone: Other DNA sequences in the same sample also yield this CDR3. CDR3 DNA sequence: TGTGCCTGGAAGGGGGGGGCCGAGACCCAGTACTTC. Translated, it gives CAWKGGAETQYF. V usage is TRBV30 and J usage is TRBJ2-5; TRBD2 is a possible D gene (7 bases). The germline V and J ends were trimmed by 4 bases and 5 bases, with 11 bases remaining between them. Germline CDR1 is GTSNPN and CDR2 is SVGIG (reference sequence). This CDR3 has 12 amino acids.

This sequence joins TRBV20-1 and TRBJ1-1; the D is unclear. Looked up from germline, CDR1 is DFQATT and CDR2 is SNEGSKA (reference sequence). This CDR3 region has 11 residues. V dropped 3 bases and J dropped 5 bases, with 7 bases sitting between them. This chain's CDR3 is CSASTGTEAFF. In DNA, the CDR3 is TGCAGTGCTAGCACGGGAACTGAAGCTTTCTTT.

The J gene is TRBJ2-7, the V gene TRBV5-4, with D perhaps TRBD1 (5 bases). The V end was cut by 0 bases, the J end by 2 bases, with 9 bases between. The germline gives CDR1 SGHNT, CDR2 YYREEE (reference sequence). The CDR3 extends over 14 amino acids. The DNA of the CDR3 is TGTGCCAGCAGCTTGGGACAGCCGACCTACGAGCAGTACTTC. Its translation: CASSLGQPTYEQYF.

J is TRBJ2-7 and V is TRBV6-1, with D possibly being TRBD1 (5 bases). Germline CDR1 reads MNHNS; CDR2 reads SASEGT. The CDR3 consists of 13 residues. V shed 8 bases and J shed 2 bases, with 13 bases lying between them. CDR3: CASAQGSPYEQYF. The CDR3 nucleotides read TGTGCCAGCGCTCAGGGCAGCCCCTACGAGCAGTACTTC.

Here the CDR3 reads CASSPGVDRANYGYTF. CDR3 DNA: TGTGCCAGCTCACCGGGCGTGGACAGAGCCAACTATGGCTACACCTTC. V is TRBV18 and J is TRBJ1-2; D is possibly TRBD1 (6 bases). The CDR3 has 16 amino acids. Trimming left V 3 bases short and J 2 bases short, with 16 bases between. Germline V gene data show CDR1 as KGHSH and CDR2 as LQKENI.

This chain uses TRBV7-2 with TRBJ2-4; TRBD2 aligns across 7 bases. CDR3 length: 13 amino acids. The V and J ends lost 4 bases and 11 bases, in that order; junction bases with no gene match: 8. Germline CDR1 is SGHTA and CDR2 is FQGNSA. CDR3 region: CASSSGGGGFQYF. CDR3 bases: TGTGCCAGCAGCTCAGGAGGCGGGGGTTTTCAGTACTTC. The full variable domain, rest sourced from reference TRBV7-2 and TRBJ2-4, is GAGVSQSPSNKVTEKGKDVELRCDPISGHTALYWYRQSLGQGLEFLIYFQGNSAPDKSGLPSDRFSAERTGGSVSTLTIQRTQQEDSAVYLCASSSGGGGFQYFGAGTRLSVL.

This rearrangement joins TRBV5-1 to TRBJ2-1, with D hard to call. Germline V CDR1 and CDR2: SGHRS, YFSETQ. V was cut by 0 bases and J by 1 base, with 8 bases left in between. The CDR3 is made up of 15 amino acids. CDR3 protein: CASSLVGMSYNEQFF. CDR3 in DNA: TGCGCCAGCAGCTTGGTCGGTATGTCCTACAATGAGCAGTTCTTC.

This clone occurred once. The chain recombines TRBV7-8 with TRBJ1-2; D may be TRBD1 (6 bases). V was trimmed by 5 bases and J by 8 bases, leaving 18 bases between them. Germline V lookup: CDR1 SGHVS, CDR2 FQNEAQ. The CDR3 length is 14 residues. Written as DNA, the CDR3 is TGTGCCAGCAGCCTCTCCCCCCGGGACAAGGGCTACACCTTC. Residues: CASSLSPRDKGYTF. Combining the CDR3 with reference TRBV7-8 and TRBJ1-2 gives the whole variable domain GAGVSQSPRYKVAKRGQDVALRCDPISGHVSLFWYQQALGQGPEFLTYFQNEAQLDKSGLPSDRFFAERPEGSVSTLKIQRTQQEDSAVYLCASSLSPRDKGYTFGSGTRLTVV.